Following are 10 T cell receptor beta chains from one sample sequenced in a study of liver allograft versus peripheral blood T cells. Across the study: In transplanted livers, T cell receptor repertoires were compared with those found in the recipients' peripheral blood.

TCRdb reprocessed the reads with MiXCR, giving one entry per CDR3 protein. This table has about 9,600 distinct CDR3 sequences, 15% appearing once. All receptors come from a human patient who had a liver transplant. Among the T cells, some may be from the graft donor.

The CDR3 sequence is CASSQDHYEQYF. CDR3 in DNA: TGTGCCAGCAGCCAAGACCACTACGAGCAGTACTTC. The chain employs TRBV3-1 and TRBJ2-7; D gene ambiguous. V was trimmed by 0 bases and J by 3 bases, leaving 3 bases between them. CDR1 LGHDT and CDR2 YNNKEL come from the germline V gene (reference sequence). This CDR3 is built from 12 residues.

The table lists this clonotype with many counts. The CDR3 DNA follows: TGTGCCAGTAGTATTTTCTCTGTAGGCAATCAGCCCCAGCATTTT. Encoded protein: CASSIFSVGNQPQHF. The chain is built from TRBV19 and TRBJ1-5; D uncertain. Per germline, CDR1 LNHDA and CDR2 SQIVND (reference sequence). The CDR3 is 15 residues long. Between the trimmed V and J ends, which lost 3 bases and 2 bases, there was a span of 11 bases.

By frequency in the sample, this clonotype is medium-sized. The chain combines TRBV20-1 with TRBJ1-4; weak D call: TRBD1 (5 bases). Germline CDR1 and CDR2: DFQATT and SNEGSKA (reference sequence). CDR3 length: 14 amino acids. Trimming took 6 bases from V and 2 from J, leaving 13 bases between them. The CDR3: CSAPQGGTNEKLFF. The CDR3 DNA sequence: TGCAGTGCCCCTCAGGGAGGGACTAATGAAAAACTGTTTTTT.

The V and J genes are TRBV20-1 and TRBJ2-1; maybe TRBD2 (7 bases). CDR1 and CDR2 from the germline V gene are DFQATT and SNEGSKA (reference sequence). This CDR3 is 13 amino acids long. The V and J ends lost 5 bases and 10 bases respectively, with 18 bases between them. The CDR3 protein is CSARLGGLKEQFF. The CDR3 DNA follows: TGCAGTGCTCGGCTGGGGGGGCTAAAGGAGCAGTTCTTC.

This chain joins TRBV12-3 or TRBV12-4 and TRBJ2-3; 7 bases are shared with TRBD2. With 6 bases clipped from V and 4 bases from J, the junction kept 16 bases outside the gene matches. The CDR3 is 17 amino acids. The CDR3, as DNA: TGTGCCAGCAGACCGAGACTTTGGGGGGGAACCCCAGATACGCAGTATTTT. This encodes CASRPRLWGGTPDTQYF.

The rearrangement joins TRBV24-1 to TRBJ1-1; D not certain. Germline V lookup: CDR1 KGHDR, CDR2 SFDVKD. The CDR3 contains 13 residues. V shed 3 bases and J shed 2 bases, with 6 bases lying between them. The CDR3 loop is CATSDLLNTEAFF. The CDR3 DNA reads as TGTGCCACCAGTGATCTCCTAAACACTGAAGCTTTCTTT.

This clonotype has a handful of counts. This chain connects TRBV5-5 to TRBJ1-1, with TRBD1 as a possible D gene (6 bases). The CDR3 sequence is 13 residues long. Trimming took off 0 bases at V and 6 bases at J, with 9 bases between the two ends. In germline, CDR1 is SGHKS, CDR2 YYEKEE (reference sequence). CDR3 nucleotide sequence: TGTGCCAGCAGCTTGGGCGGGGGCCCTGAAGCTTTCTTT. It is translated as CASSLGGGPEAFF.

This clonotype turned up a few times. This chain joins TRBV12-3 or TRBV12-4 and TRBJ1-2; 7 bases map to TRBD1. V shed 7 bases, J shed 0 bases, and the junction held 5 bases outside the gene matches. The CDR3 spans 14 residues. For the CDR3, the DNA is TGTGCCAGCACCCTCGGGACAGCTAACTATGGCTACACCTTC. It encodes CASTLGTANYGYTF.

The table lists this clonotype with a few counts. The chain has TRBV30 and TRBJ2-5, with 7 bases identical to TRBD1. CDR1 is GTSNPN, CDR2 SVGIG, per germline (reference sequence). The junction had 7 bases not matched to a gene; V was cut back by 4 bases and J by 5 bases. The CDR3 totals 13 residues. The CDR3 DNA sequence: TGTGCCTGGACTTTACAGGGGTTGGAGACCCAGTACTTC. Its translation: CAWTLQGLETQYF.

In its sample, this clonotype was seen a few times. CDR3 sequence (DNA): TGCGCCAGCAGTGAGGGTAGCGGGAGGGCCGGAGAGACCCAGTACTTC. This translates into CASSEGSGRAGETQYF. The chain uses TRBV10-1 and TRBJ2-5; 11 bases are shared with TRBD2. CDR1 is WNHNN and CDR2 is SYGVQD in the germline V gene (reference sequence). The CDR3 is 16 amino acids. J gave up 4 bases and V 2 bases, and 6 bases lay outside the gene matches.